This T cell receptor (beta chain) was captured in a study of CD8+CD57+ T cells in acquired aplastic anemia. Both TCR beta VDJ combination and CDR3 sequence profiling were carried out. Genomic DNA was the template for this profiling. A single record per CDR3 protein comes from TCRdb applying MiXCR to the reads. The sample lists about 220,000 distinct CDR3 sequences, 47% seen once, with less than 9% in the top ten. By flow cytometry, patients selected for sequencing had shown an expansion of CD8+CD57+ cells. This clonotype appeared many times. CDR1 and CDR2 (germline): DFQATT, SNEGSKA (reference sequence). CDR3 length equals 17 residues. Deletions cut 0 bases from V and 4 bases from J, with 18 bases between.

The V gene is TRBV20-1, the J gene TRBJ2-2, with a weak D call TRBD2 (5 bases). The receptor was isolated from a human donor with aplastic anemia. The sequencing input was sorted CD4+, CD8+, or CD8+CD57+ T cells (not recorded which) from PBMCs. The CDR3 here is CSARDSRAGSVTGELFF. CDR3 nucleotides: TGCAGTGCTAGAGATTCGAGGGCAGGTTCCGTCACCGGGGAGCTGTTTTTT.